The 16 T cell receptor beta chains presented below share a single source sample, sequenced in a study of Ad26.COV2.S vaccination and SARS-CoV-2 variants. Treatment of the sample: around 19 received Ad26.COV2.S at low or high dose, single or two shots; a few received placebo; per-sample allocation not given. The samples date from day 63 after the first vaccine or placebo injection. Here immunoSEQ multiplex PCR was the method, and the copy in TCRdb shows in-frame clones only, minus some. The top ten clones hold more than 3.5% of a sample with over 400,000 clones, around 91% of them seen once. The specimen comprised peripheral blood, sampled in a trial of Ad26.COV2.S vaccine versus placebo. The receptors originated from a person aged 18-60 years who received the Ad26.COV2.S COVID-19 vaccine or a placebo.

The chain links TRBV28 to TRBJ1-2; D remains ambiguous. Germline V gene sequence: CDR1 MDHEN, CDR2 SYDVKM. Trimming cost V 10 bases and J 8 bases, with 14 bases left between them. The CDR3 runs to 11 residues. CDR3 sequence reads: CATQVGFGYTF. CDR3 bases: TGTGCCACCCAAGTTGGGTTCGGCTACACCTTC.

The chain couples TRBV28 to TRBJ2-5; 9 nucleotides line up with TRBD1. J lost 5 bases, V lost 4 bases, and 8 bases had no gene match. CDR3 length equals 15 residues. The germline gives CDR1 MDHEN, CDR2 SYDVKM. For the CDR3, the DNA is TGTGCCAGCAGTTCACCCACAGGGGGCGCCGAGACCCAGTACTTC. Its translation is CASSSPTGGAETQYF.

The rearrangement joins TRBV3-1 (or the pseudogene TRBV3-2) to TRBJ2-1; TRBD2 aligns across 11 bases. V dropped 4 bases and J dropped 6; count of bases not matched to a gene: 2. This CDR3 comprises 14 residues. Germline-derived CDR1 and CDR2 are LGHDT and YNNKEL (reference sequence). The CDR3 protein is CASSRGTSGNEQFF. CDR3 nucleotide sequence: TGTGCCAGCAGCCGGGGGACTAGCGGCAATGAGCAGTTCTTC.

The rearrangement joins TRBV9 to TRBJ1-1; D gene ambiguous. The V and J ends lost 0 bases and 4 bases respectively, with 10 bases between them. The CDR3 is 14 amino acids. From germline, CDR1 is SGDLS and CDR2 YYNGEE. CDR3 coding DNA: TGTGCCAGCAGCGTAGTGGCCAGCTCCACTGAAGCTTTCTTT. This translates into CASSVVASSTEAFF.

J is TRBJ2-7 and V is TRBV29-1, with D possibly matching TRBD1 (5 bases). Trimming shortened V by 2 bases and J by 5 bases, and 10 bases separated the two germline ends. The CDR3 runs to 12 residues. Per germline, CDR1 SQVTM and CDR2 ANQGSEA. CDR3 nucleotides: TGCAGCGTTGAACAGGGAAGGGACGAGCAGTACTTC. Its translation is CSVEQGRDEQYF.

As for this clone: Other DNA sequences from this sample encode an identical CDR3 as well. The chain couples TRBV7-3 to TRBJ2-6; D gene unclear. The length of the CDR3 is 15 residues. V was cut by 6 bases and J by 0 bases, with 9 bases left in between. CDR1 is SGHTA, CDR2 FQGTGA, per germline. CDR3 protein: CASSLLASGANVLTF. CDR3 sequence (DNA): TGTGCCAGCAGTTTACTGGCCTCTGGGGCCAACGTCCTGACTTTC.

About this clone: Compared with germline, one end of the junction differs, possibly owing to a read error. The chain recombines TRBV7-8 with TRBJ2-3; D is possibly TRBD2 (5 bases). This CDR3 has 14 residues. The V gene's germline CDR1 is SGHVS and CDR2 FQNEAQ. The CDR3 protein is CASSLATGSDTQYF. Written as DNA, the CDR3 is TGTGCCAGCAGCCTAGCTACCGGGTCAGATACGCAGTATTTT.

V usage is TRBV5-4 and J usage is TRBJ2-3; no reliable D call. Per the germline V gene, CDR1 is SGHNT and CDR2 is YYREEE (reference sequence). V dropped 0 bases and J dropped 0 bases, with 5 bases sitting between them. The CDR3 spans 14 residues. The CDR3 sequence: CASSLVPSTDTQYF. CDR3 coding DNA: TGTGCCAGCAGCTTGGTACCTAGCACAGATACGCAGTATTTT.

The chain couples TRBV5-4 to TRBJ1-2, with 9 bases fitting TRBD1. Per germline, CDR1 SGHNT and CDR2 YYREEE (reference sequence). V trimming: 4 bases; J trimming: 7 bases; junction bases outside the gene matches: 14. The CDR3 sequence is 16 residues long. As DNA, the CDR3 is TGTGCCAGCAGCCCCGGACAGGGGTCCCCCGGGAGTGGCTACACCTTC. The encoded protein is CASSPGQGSPGSGYTF. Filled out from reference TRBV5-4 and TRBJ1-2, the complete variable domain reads ETGVTQSPTHLIKTRGQQVTLRCSSQSGHNTVSWYQQALGQGPQFIFQYYREEENGRGNFPPRFSGLQFPNYSSELNVNALELDDSALYLCASSPGQGSPGSGYTFGSGTRLTVV.

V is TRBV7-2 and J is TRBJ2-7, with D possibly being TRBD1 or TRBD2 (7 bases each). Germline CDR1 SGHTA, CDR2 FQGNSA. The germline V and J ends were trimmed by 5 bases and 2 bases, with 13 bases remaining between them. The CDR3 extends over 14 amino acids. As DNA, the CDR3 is TGTGCCAGCAGCCCGCAGGGGGGGGCCTACGAGCAGTACTTC. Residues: CASSPQGGAYEQYF. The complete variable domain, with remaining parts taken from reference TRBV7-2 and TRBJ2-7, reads GAGVSQSPSNKVTEKGKDVELRCDPISGHTALYWYRQSLGQGLEFLIYFQGNSAPDKSGLPSDRFSAERTGGSVSTLTIQRTQQEDSAVYLCASSPQGGAYEQYFGPGTRLTVT.

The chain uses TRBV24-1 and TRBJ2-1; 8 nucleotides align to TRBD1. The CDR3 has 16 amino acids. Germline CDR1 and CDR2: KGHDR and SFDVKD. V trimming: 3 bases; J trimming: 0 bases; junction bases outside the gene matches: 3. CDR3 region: CATSDHRGISYNEQFF. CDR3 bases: TGTGCCACCAGTGATCACAGGGGGATCTCCTACAATGAGCAGTTCTTC.

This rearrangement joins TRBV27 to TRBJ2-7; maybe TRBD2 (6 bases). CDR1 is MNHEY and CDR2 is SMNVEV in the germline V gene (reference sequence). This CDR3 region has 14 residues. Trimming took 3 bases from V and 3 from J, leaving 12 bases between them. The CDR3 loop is CASSFGARDYEQYF. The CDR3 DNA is TGTGCCAGCAGTTTTGGGGCGCGGGACTACGAGCAGTACTTC.

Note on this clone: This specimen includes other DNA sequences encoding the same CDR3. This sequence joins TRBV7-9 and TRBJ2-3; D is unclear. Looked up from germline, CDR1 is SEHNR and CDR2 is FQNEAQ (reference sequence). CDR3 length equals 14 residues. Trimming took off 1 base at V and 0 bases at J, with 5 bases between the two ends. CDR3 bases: TGTGCCAGCAGCTTAGGCCTCAGCACAGATACGCAGTATTTT. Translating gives CASSLGLSTDTQYF.

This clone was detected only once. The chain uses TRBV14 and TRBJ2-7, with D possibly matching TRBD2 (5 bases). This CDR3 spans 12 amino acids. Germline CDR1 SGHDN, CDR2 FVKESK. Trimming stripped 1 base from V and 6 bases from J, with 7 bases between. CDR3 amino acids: CASSQVEGEQYF. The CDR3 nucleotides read TGTGCCAGCAGCCAAGTTGAGGGCGAGCAGTACTTC. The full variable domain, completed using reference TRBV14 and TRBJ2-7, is EAGVTQFPSHSVIEKGQTVTLRCDPISGHDNLYWYRRVMGKEIKFLLHFVKESKQDESGMPNNRFLAERTGGTYSTLKVQPAELEDSGVYFCASSQVEGEQYFGPGTRLTVT.

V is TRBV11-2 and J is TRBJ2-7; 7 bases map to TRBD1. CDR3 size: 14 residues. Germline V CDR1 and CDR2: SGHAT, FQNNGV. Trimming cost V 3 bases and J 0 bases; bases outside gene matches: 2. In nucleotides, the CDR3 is TGTGCCAGCAGCTTTCCAGGGGGCTCCTACGAGCAGTACTTC. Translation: CASSFPGGSYEQYF. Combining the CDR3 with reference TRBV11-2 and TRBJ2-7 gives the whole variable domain EAGVAQSPRYKIIEKRQSVAFWCNPISGHATLYWYQQILGQGPKLLIQFQNNGVVDDSQLPKDRFSAERLKGVDSTLKIQPAKLEDSAVYLCASSFPGGSYEQYFGPGTRLTVT.

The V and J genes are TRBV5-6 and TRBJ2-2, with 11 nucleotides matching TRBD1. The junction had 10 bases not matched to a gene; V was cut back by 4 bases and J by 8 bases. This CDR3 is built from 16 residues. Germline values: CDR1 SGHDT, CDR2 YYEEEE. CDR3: CASSTYGQGAAGELFF. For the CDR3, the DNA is TGTGCCAGCAGCACCTACGGACAGGGGGCAGCGGGGGAGCTGTTTTTT. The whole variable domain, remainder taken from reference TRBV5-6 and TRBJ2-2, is DAGVTQSPTHLIKTRGQQVTLRCSPKSGHDTVSWYQQALGQGPQFIFQYYEEEERQRGNFPDRFSGHQFPNYSSELNVNALLLGDSALYLCASSTYGQGAAGELFFGEGSRLTVL.